This record covers a single T cell receptor (beta chain). Calling Graves' hyperthyroidism stable meant ophthalmopathy did not progress within 18 months. Lactation, pregnancy, other autoimmune disease or uncontrolled infection led to exclusion of patients. This CDR3 contains 15 residues. V shed 6 bases and J 7 bases; nucleotides not matched to a gene: 8. The data are from a study of T cells in Graves' hyperthyroidism and ophthalmopathy. The overall study: Before treatment of any kind, peripheral blood was taken at initial diagnosis.

Amplified regions were TCR beta CDR3 sequences from RNA transcripts. When the TCR CDR3 underwent first-round RT-PCR, the HTBI primer set was used. One entry per CDR3 protein results from TCRdb running MiXCR on the multiplex PCR reads. Seen here are 350,000 to 400,000 distinct CDR3 sequences, 19% observed once, and the top ten hold about 3.7%. This sequence originates from a woman between 18 and 29 years old with Graves' hyperthyroidism. The rearrangement joins TRBV12-3 or TRBV12-4 to TRBJ1-5; 11 bases are shared with TRBD1. The sequencing input was blood. CDR3 in amino acids: CASSLGQGAWQPQHF. The CDR3 coding sequence is TGTGCCAGCAGCCTTGGACAGGGGGCCTGGCAGCCCCAGCATTTT.